This T cell receptor beta chain was recovered during a study of patients and donors after allogeneic stem cell transplantation. Via MiXCR, TCRdb re-called the RT-PCR reads, giving one row per CDR3 protein. The data show approximately 38,000 distinct CDR3 sequences, more than 30% seen once. V was cut by 4 bases and J by 5 bases, with 11 bases left in between. The CDR3 is 13 amino acids. The germline V gene encodes CDR1 MDHEN and CDR2 SYDVKM. This TCR was recovered from a human donor who was either an allogeneic HSCT recipient or a stem cell or donor lymphocyte infusion donor (not recorded which). It is not recorded whose cells these are; they may come from a transplant donor. This chain joins TRBV28 and TRBJ1-1; D not resolved. Sequencing was done on a sample of blood, either unsorted or a sorted T cell fraction (not recorded which). The CDR3 DNA reads as TGTGCCAGCAGTTCATTTGTTGCTACTGAAGCTTTCTTT. It yields the protein CASSSFVATEAFF.